Shown below are 9 T cell receptor beta chains from a single sample sequenced in a study of identical twins. TCRdb called the 5' RACE reads again in MiXCR, with one record for every CDR3 protein. The data hold approximately 410,000 distinct CDR3 sequences, with 18% observed a single time. The sequencing input was naive T cells sorted from blood. These receptors were taken from a man between 45 and 60 years old in good health.

The sample holds many counts of this clonotype. The J gene is TRBJ2-7, the V gene TRBV5-1; 7 nucleotides align to TRBD1. This CDR3 region has 15 residues. Trimming took 3 bases from V and 3 from J; bases not matched to a gene: 9. Germline values: CDR1 SGHRS, CDR2 YFSETQ. The CDR3 loop is CASSSQDRKGYEQYF. CDR3 bases: TGCGCCAGCAGCTCCCAGGACAGGAAGGGCTACGAGCAGTACTTC. The entire variable domain, with the rest obtained from reference TRBV5-1 and TRBJ2-7, is as follows: KAGVTQTPRYLIKTRGQQVTLSCSPISGHRSVSWYQQTPGQGLQFLFEYFSETQRNKGNFPGRFSGRQFSNSRSEMNVSTLELGDSALYLCASSSQDRKGYEQYFGPGTRLTVT.

This clonotype occurred many times. J is TRBJ2-5 and V is TRBV29-1; D may be TRBD1 (6 bases). V was trimmed by 6 bases and J by 3 bases, leaving 17 bases between them. The length of the CDR3 is 14 residues. The germline V gene encodes CDR1 SQVTM and CDR2 ANQGSEA. The CDR3 loop is CSVGPQGWKETQYF. CDR3 DNA: TGCAGCGTAGGACCACAGGGTTGGAAAGAGACCCAGTACTTC.

The CDR3 is CAWTPGGGGYTF. CDR3 bases: TGTGCCTGGACTCCAGGGGGTGGTGGCTACACCTTC. The gene calls are TRBV30 and TRBJ1-2; 7 bases are shared with TRBD1. With 4 bases clipped from V and 7 bases from J, the junction kept 6 bases outside the gene matches. Germline V gives CDR1 GTSNPN, CDR2 SVGIG (reference sequence). The CDR3 covers 12 residues.

This clonotype occurred many times. The chain is built from TRBV20-1 and TRBJ1-1; the D is unclear. CDR3 length: 15 amino acids. V was trimmed by 0 bases and J by 3 bases, leaving 14 bases between them. Per germline, CDR1 DFQATT and CDR2 SNEGSKA (reference sequence). CDR3 region: CSARESSGGDTEAFF. The CDR3 DNA reads as TGCAGTGCTAGAGAATCTTCGGGCGGGGACACTGAAGCTTTCTTT.

This clonotype was counted many times. The chain joins TRBV5-6 to TRBJ2-5; D is unresolved. The V end was cut by 4 bases, the J end by 1 base, with 17 bases between. The V gene's germline CDR1 is SGHDT and CDR2 YYEEEE. The CDR3 is 16 residues long. The CDR3 region has the DNA TGTGCCAGCAGCAGCCGGAAGCGAACACCCCAAGAGACCCAGTACTTC. This gives the protein CASSSRKRTPQETQYF.

The table lists this clonotype with many counts. The chain is built from TRBV7-2 and TRBJ2-2, with D unclear. The CDR3 runs to 13 residues. Germline CDR1 SGHTA, CDR2 FQGNSA. V gave up 1 base and J gave up 8 bases, with 8 bases separating them. In DNA form, the CDR3 reads TGTGCCAGCAGCTTAGGTTTGGCGGGGGAGCTGTTTTTT. Protein: CASSLGLAGELFF.

The rearrangement uses TRBV6-2 or TRBV6-3 and TRBJ2-7; D is perhaps TRBD1 (5 bases). The CDR3 extends over 15 amino acids. Per germline, CDR1 MNHEY and CDR2 SVGEGT. The V and J ends lost 6 bases and 0 bases respectively, with 15 bases between them. The CDR3 DNA is TGTGCCAGCAGCGGAACAGGAAGCTTCTCCTACGAGCAGTACTTC. It codes for CASSGTGSFSYEQYF.

This clonotype was recorded many times. The chain combines TRBV6-1 with TRBJ2-5; tentative D call: TRBD1 (6 bases). Germline CDR1 reads MNHNS; CDR2 reads SASEGT. The V and J ends lost 5 bases and 5 bases respectively, with 18 bases between them. The CDR3 has 15 residues. DNA of the CDR3: TGTGCCAGCAGTCCTACGGGGACATCGGGCGAGACCCAGTACTTC. Protein product: CASSPTGTSGETQYF.

The chain has TRBV12-3 or TRBV12-4 and TRBJ2-3; D may match TRBD1 or TRBD2 (5 bases each). The CDR3 loop spans 15 amino acids. V shed 2 bases and J shed 1 base, with 10 bases lying between them. As DNA, the CDR3 is TGTGCCAGCAGTTTATCCGTGGGGGGCACAGATACGCAGTATTTT. Translating gives CASSLSVGGTDTQYF.